Listed below are T cell receptor beta chains from one sample, sequenced in a study of blood T cells in healthy people across ages. TCRdb reanalysed the 5' RACE reads using MiXCR and keeps one entry per CDR3 protein. The sample lists fewer than 950,000 distinct CDR3 sequences, 53% seen once, with roughly 40% in the top ten. Sequences were obtained from blood. The receptor set was obtained from a man older than 75 in good health. The CDR3 runs from the conserved cysteine through the conserved F or W. D genes are given only for firm matches. Clone sizes are given selectively: once, few, many, or a class where the clone is expanded.

CDR3 protein | CDR3 DNA | J gene | clone size | V gene | D gene
CASSQDDSSPLHF | TGTGCCAGCAGCCAAGATGATTCTTCACCCCTCCACTTT | TRBJ1-6 | few | TRBV4-2 | .
CASSHEMVSGGLAKNIQYF | TGTGCCAGCAGCCACGAGATGGTCAGCGGGGGCCTGGCCAAAAACATTCAGTACTTC | TRBJ2-4 | . | TRBV4-2 | TRBD2
CSARGDRGQHEQFF | TGCAGTGCTAGGGGGGACAGGGGACAACATGAGCAGTTCTTC | TRBJ2-1 | . | TRBV20-1 | TRBD1
CASIRDRGGEETQYF | TGTGCCAGCATCCGGGACAGGGGGGGAGAAGAGACCCAGTACTTC | TRBJ2-5 | . | TRBV2 | TRBD1
CASSVSGLFQETQYF | TGTGCCAGCAGTGTTAGCGGCCTGTTCCAAGAGACCCAGTACTTC | TRBJ2-5 | few | TRBV25-1 | .
CASSRDLIGEQYF | TGTGCCAGCAGCAGAGACCTGATTGGGGAGCAGTACTTC | TRBJ2-4 | . | TRBV28 | .
CASNLKGTNYGYTF | TGTGCCAGCAATTTGAAGGGGACAAACTATGGCTACACCTTC | TRBJ1-2 | . | TRBV12-3/TRBV12-4 | .
CASSQTNYGYTF | TGTGCCAGCAGCCAAACTAACTATGGCTACACCTTC | TRBJ1-2 | few | TRBV3-1 | .
CASSFPDRGGYEQYF | TGCGCCAGCAGCTTCCCGGACAGGGGTGGCTACGAGCAGTACTTC | TRBJ2-7 | . | TRBV5-1 | TRBD1
CSIRRETQYF | TGCAGCATCCGCCGGGAGACCCAGTACTTC | TRBJ2-5 | . | TRBV29-1 | .
CASSQDGRREQYF | TGCGCCAGCAGCCAAGATGGACGGCGCGAGCAGTACTTC | TRBJ2-7 | few | TRBV4-1 | .
CSVEDWFGGEITSGANVLTF | TGCAGCGTTGAAGATTGGTTCGGCGGGGAGATTACCTCTGGGGCCAACGTCCTGACTTTC | TRBJ2-6 | . | TRBV29-1 | .
CASSPNLGGLAYEQYF | TGTGCCAGCAGCCCCAACCTGGGGGGACTAGCCTACGAGCAGTACTTC | TRBJ2-7 | . | TRBV11-2 | TRBD2
CASSRTSGSFYEQYF | TGTGCCAGCAGTCGGACTAGCGGGAGTTTCTACGAGCAGTACTTC | TRBJ2-7 | many | TRBV7-9 | TRBD2
CASRLLDRGVTEAFF | TGTGCCAGCAGGCTTCTCGACAGGGGGGTCACTGAAGCTTTCTTT | TRBJ1-1 | . | TRBV2 | TRBD1
CASSPPPPGAHEQYF | TGTGCCAGCAGCCCCCCGCCACCAGGGGCCCACGAGCAGTACTTC | TRBJ2-7 | . | TRBV5-4 | .
CASSLEQGAGNEQFF | TGCGCCAGCAGCTTGGAACAGGGGGCGGGCAATGAGCAGTTCTTC | TRBJ2-1 | . | TRBV5-1 | TRBD1
CSAGQGFSYEQYF | TGCAGTGCGGGACAGGGGTTCTCCTACGAGCAGTACTTC | TRBJ2-7 | . | TRBV20-1 | TRBD1
CASSGRDRGVGGYTF | TGTGCCAGCAGTGGCCGGGACAGGGGAGTTGGTGGCTACACCTTC | TRBJ1-2 | once | TRBV6-1 | TRBD1
CASSRASGGNEQYF | TGTGCCAGCAGCCGGGCTAGCGGTGGGAATGAGCAGTACTTC | TRBJ2-7 | . | TRBV3-1 | TRBD2
CASSQGQGWNSPLHF | TGCGCCAGCAGCCAGGGACAGGGTTGGAATTCACCCCTCCACTTT | TRBJ1-6 | . | TRBV4-1 | TRBD1
CATSDSRLAGPNEQFF | TGTGCCACCAGTGACTCCAGACTAGCGGGACCCAATGAGCAGTTCTTC | TRBJ2-1 | . | TRBV24-1 | TRBD2
CASSLLGEANEQYF | TGTGCCAGCAGCCTACTCGGGGAGGCTAACGAGCAGTACTTC | TRBJ2-7 | few | TRBV3-1 | .
CASMGAKGNIQYF | TGTGCCAGCATGGGGGCGAAAGGAAACATTCAGTACTTC | TRBJ2-4 | . | TRBV27 | .